This T cell receptor (beta chain) comes out of a study of blood T cell repertoires in COVID-19. Some clones are missing from TCRdb's copy, which holds only in-frame ones; the method was immunoSEQ multiplex PCR. Among tens of thousands of clones listed, roughly 86% were seen once. Trimming cost V 5 bases and J 0 bases, with 5 bases left between them. Germline lookup yields CDR1 SGDLS and CDR2 YYNGEE. The CDR3 consists of 12 residues. The genes are TRBV9 and TRBJ1-1; D gene ambiguous. The specimen was peripheral blood. The TCR originated in a man between 60 and 70 years old with acute or convalescent COVID-19. The CDR3: CASSGMNTEAFF. The CDR3 coding sequence is TGTGCCAGCAGTGGCATGAACACTGAAGCTTTCTTT.